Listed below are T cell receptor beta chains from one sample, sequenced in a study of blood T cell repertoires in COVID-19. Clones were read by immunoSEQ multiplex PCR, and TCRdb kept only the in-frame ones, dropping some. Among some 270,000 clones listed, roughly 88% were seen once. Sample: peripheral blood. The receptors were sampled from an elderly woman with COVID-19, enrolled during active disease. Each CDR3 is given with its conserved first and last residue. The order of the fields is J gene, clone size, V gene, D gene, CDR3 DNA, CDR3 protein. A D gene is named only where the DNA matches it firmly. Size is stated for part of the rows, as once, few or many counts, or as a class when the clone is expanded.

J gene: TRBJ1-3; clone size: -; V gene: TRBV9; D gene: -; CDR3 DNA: TGTGCCAGCAGCGTAGGTAGGACCAGGGGCTCGGAAGGAAACACCATATATTTT; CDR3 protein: CASSVGRTRGSEGNTIYF
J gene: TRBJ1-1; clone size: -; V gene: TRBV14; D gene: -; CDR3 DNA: TGTGCCAGCAGCCAAGTGGCAGTCCGGTCAGGGGCTTTCTTT; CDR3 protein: CASSQVAVRSGAFF
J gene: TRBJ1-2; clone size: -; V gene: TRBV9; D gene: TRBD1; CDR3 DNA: TGTGCCAGCAGCACCTCAGGGGGGGGCTACACCTTC; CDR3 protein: CASSTSGGGYTF
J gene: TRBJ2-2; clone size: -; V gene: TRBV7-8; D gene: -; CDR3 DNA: TGTGCCAGCAGTCAGGGGGGCTGGGGCGGGGAGCTGTTTTTT; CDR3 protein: CASSQGGWGGELFF
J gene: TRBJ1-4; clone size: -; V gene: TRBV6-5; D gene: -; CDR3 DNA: TGTGCCAGCAGTTACAAGGGATCAGGGAATGAAAAACTGTTTTTT; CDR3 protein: CASSYKGSGNEKLFF
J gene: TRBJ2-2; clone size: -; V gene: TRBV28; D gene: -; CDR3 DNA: TGTGCCAGCAGACCAGGGTTTGGCACCGGGGAGCTGTTTTTT; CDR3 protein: CASRPGFGTGELFF
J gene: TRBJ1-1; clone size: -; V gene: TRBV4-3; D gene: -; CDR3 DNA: TGCGCCAGCAGCCGATCCGTTCAGATGAACACTGAAGCTTTCTTT; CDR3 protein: CASSRSVQMNTEAFF
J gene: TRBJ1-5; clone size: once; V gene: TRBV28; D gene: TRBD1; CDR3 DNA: TGTGCCAGCAGCCTCGGACAGGGTAACAATCAGCCCCAGCATTTT; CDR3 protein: CASSLGQGNNQPQHF
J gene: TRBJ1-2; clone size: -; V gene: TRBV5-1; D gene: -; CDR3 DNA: TGCGCCAGCAGTTCCCAGGGAAACTATGGCTACACCTTC; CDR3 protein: CASSSQGNYGYTF
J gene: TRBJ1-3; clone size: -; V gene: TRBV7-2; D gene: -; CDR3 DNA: TGTGCCAGCAGCTTAGCGGGGACAATCTCTGGAAACACCATATATTTT; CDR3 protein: CASSLAGTISGNTIYF
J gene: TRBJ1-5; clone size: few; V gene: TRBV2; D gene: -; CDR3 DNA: TGTGCCAGCTCTGGAGAAACGGATCAGCCCCAGCATTTT; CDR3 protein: CASSGETDQPQHF
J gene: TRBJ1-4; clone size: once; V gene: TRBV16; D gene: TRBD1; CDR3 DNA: TGTGCCAGCAGCCGACAGGGTACTAATGAAAAACTGTTTTTT; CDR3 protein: CASSRQGTNEKLFF
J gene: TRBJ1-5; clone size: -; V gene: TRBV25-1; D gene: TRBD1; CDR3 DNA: TGTGCCAGCAGTGAATCGAACAGGGGACAGCCCCAGCATTTT; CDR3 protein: CASSESNRGQPQHF
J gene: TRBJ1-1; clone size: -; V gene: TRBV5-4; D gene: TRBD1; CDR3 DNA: TGTGCCAGCGCTCCTGGTGGACAGGGGGCAACTGAAGCTTTCTTT; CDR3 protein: CASAPGGQGATEAFF
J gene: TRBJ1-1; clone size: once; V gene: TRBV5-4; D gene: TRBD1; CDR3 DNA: TGTGCCAGCAGCTGGGGACAGATGAACACTGAAGCTTTCTTT; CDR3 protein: CASSWGQMNTEAFF
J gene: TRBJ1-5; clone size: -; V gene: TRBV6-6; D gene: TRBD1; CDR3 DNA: TGTGCCAGCAGAGGGGGACAGGGTAGCAATCAGCCCCAGCATTTT; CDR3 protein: CASRGGQGSNQPQHF
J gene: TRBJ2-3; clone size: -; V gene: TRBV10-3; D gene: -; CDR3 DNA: TGTGCCATCAGTGAAGGGGGAGATACGCAGTATTTT; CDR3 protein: CAISEGGDTQYF
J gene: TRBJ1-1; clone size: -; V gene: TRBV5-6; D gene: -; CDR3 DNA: TGTGCCAGCAGCACCCAACGGGTGAACACTGAAGCTTTCTTT; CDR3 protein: CASSTQRVNTEAFF
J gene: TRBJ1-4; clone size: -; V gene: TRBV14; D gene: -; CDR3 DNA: TGTGCCAGCAGCCAAAACCACGGGGGTGAAAAACTGTTTTTT; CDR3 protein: CASSQNHGGEKLFF
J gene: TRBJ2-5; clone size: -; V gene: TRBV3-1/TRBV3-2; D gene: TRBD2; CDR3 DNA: TGTGCCAGCAGCCGGGGGCTAGCGGGGGGGATTTTGGAGACCCAGTACTTC; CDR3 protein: CASSRGLAGGILETQYF
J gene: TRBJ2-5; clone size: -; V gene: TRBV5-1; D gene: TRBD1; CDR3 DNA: TGCGCCAGCAGCTACGACAGGGGTGGCGAGACCCAGTACTTC; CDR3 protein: CASSYDRGGETQYF
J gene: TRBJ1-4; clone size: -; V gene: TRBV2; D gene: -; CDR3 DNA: TGTGCCAGCAGTGAGGTCGGAGGAGTAGTGGAAAAACTGTTTTTT; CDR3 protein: CASSEVGGVVEKLFF
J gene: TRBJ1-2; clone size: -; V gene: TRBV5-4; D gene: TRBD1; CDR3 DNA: TGTGCCAGCAGCTCGACAGGGCTCTATGGCTACACCTTC; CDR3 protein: CASSSTGLYGYTF
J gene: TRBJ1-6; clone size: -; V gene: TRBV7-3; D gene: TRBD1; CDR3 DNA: TGTGCCAGCAGCGAGGGACAGCCGGGATCACCCCTCCACTTT; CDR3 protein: CASSEGQPGSPLHF
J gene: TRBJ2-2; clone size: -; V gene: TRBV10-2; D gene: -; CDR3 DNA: TGCGCCAGCAGTGTGGGGGGGGGCCTTTCCGGGGAGCTGTTTTTT; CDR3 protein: CASSVGGGLSGELFF
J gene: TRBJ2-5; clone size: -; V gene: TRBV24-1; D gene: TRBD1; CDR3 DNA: TGTGCCACCAGTGATCCTCAGGGGGCGGGGGAGACCCAGTACTTC; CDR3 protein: CATSDPQGAGETQYF
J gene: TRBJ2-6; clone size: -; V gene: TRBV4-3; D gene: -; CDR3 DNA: TGCGCCAGCAGCCAAGATTTGGGGGGGGCCCACTCTGGGGCCAACGTCCTGACTTTC; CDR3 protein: CASSQDLGGAHSGANVLTF
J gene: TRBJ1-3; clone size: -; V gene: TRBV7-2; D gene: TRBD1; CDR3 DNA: TGTGCCAGCAGATATAGGACCGGGACAGGGACTGGAAACACCATATATTTT; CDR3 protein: CASRYRTGTGTGNTIYF
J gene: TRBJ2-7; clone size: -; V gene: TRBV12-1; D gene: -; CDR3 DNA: TGTGCCAGCAGCAGGCGGGTACCCCTAGAGTACGAGCAGTACTTC; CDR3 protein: CASSRRVPLEYEQYF
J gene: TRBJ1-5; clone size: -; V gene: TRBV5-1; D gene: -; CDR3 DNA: TGCGCCAGCAGTCGCGAGGGAATTGGGCAGCCCCAGCATTTT; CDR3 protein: CASSREGIGQPQHF
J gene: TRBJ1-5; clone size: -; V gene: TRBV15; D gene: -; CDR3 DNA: TGTGCCACCAGCAGAGATGGACAGCTTAGCAATCAGCCCCAGCATTTT; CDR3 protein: CATSRDGQLSNQPQHF
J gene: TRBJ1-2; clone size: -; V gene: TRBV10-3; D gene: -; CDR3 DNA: TGTGCCATCAGTGAGTTCGACTATGGCTACACCTTC; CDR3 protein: CAISEFDYGYTF
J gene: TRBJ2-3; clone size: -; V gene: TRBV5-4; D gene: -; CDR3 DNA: TGTGCCAGCAGCTTGGACTCGGCTAGACCAGATACGCAGTATTTT; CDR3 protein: CASSLDSARPDTQYF
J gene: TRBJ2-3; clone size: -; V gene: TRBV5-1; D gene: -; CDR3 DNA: TGCGCCAGCAGCTTGGGCGTTTCTGGGGGCATCACAGATACGCAGTATTTT; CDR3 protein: CASSLGVSGGITDTQYF
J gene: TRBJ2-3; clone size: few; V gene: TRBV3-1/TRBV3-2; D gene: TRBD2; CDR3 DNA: TGTGCCAGCAGCCAAGTGCTGCGGGGGGGCACAGATACGCAGTATTTT; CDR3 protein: CASSQVLRGGTDTQYF
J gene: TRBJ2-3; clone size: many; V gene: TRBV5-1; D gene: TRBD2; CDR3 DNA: TGCGCCAGCAGCTTAAGCAGGACTAGCGGAGAGATCACAGATACGCAGTATTTT; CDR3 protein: CASSLSRTSGEITDTQYF
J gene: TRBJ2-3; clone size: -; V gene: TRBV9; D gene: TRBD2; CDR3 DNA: TGTGCCAGCAGCGTCCTCGCGGGGGGCACAGATACGCAGTATTTT; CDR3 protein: CASSVLAGGTDTQYF
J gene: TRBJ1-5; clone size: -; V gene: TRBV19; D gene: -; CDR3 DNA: TGTGCCAGTAGTAATACAGGGAGCAATCAGCCCCAGCATTTT; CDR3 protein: CASSNTGSNQPQHF
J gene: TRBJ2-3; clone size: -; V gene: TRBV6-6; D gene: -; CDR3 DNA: TGTGCCAGCAGCCCTCGCCCAGGGTTCAAAGATACGCAGTATTTT; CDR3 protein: CASSPRPGFKDTQYF
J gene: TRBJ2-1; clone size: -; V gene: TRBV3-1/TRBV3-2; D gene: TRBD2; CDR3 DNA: TGTGCCAGCAGCCTCTTAGCGGGGGGCACCTACAATGAGCAGTTCTTC; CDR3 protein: CASSLLAGGTYNEQFF
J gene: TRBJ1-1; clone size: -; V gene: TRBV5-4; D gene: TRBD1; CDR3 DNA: TGTGCCAGCAGCTTGCCCGGGACAGGGGTTACGAACACTGAAGCTTTCTTT; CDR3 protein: CASSLPGTGVTNTEAFF
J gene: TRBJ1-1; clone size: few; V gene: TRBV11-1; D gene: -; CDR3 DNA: TGTGCCAGCAGCTTAGCGCCAGGGATGAACACTGAAGCTTTCTTT; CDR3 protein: CASSLAPGMNTEAFF
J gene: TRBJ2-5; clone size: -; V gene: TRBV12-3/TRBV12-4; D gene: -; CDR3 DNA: TGTGCCAGCCGTGGTGGAGGGGAGACCCAGTACTTC; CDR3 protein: CASRGGGETQYF
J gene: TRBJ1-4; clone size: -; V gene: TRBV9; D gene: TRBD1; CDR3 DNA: TGTGCCAGCAGCCTTGGGACAGGGGCAACTAATGAAAAACTGTTTTTT; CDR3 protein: CASSLGTGATNEKLFF
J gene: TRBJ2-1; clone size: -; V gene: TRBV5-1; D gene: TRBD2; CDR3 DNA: TGCGCCAGCAGCTTGACTAGCGGGAACTCCTACAATGAGCAGTTCTTC; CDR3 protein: CASSLTSGNSYNEQFF
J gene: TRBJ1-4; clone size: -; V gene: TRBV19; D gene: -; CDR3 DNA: TGTGCCAGTAGTAGTGGGGGCTGGAATGAAAAACTGTTTTTT; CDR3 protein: CASSSGGWNEKLFF
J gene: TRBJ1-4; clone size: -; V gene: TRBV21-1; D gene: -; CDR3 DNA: TGTGCCAGCAGCAAAGGAGGGGCAGGGGGCCGGGCTAATGAAAAACTGTTTTTT; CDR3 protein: CASSKGGAGGRANEKLFF
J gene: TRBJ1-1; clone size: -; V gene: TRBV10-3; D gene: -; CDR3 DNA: TGTGCCATCAGTGACTTTGGGGGCGGAACTGAAGCTTTCTTT; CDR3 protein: CAISDFGGGTEAFF
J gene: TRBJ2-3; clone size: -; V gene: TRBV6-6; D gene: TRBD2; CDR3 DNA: TGTGCCAGCATTGGAGCGGGGTACACAGATACGCAGTATTTT; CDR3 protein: CASIGAGYTDTQYF
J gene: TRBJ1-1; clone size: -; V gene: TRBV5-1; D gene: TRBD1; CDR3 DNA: TGCGCCAGCAGCTCACAGGGGCCGAACACTGAAGCTTTCTTT; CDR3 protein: CASSSQGPNTEAFF
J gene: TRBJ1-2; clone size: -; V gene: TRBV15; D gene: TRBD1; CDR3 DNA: TGTGCCACCAGCAGGGGGCAGGGGGCTTACTATGGCTACACCTTC; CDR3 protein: CATSRGQGAYYGYTF
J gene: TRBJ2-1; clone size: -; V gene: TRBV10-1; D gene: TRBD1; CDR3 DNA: TGCGCCAGCACCGGGGACAGGGGAAGGTCCTACAATGAGCAGTTCTTC; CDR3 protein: CASTGDRGRSYNEQFF